This T cell receptor beta chain was captured in a study of blood T cells in healthy people across ages. The authors ran a second PCR of 7 to 11 cycles using a sample-barcoded 5' primer and a J-beta primer mix. Using its own MiXCR run on the 5' RACE reads, TCRdb lists one record per CDR3 protein. The profile covers approximately 1.5 million distinct CDR3 sequences, with 40% to 45% appearing a single time and around 4% taken by the ten largest. CDR3 length: 15 amino acids. With 3 bases removed from V and 4 bases from J, the gap between germline ends came to 12 bases. Germline loops: CDR1 MGHDK, CDR2 SYGVNS.

The sample taken for sequencing was blood. The sequence was collected from a woman under 30 in good health. The chain joins TRBV25-1 to TRBJ2-2; a weak D match, TRBD1 (5 bases). The CDR3 nucleotides read TGTGCCAGCAGTGAGTGGGCAGGGCTCACCGGGGAGCTGTTTTTT. Its protein is CASSEWAGLTGELFF.